A selection of T cell receptor beta chains follows, all from one sample in a study of regulatory T cells in long-lasting Graves disease. Each CDR3 protein gets one entry after TCRdb re-called the multiplex PCR reads with MiXCR. The sample has fewer than 650,000 distinct CDR3 sequences, approximately 15% seen once. Separately, the same data were catalogued under a study of T cells in Graves' hyperthyroidism and ophthalmopathy.

Sequencing used peripheral blood mononuclear cells (PBMCs), obtained at new diagnosis, from a patient treated with antithyroid drugs. These receptors originate from a woman aged 25 to 39 with Graves disease. Both conserved end residues are part of each CDR3. Each record gives: clone size, V gene, CDR3 protein. Clone size is stated in some rows and not others, as once, few, many or a class when expanded.

clone size: few
V gene: TRBV6-2/TRBV6-3
CDR3 protein: CASKGPVAGWEFF

clone size: few
V gene: TRBV2
CDR3 protein: CASKEAIIQPQHF

clone size: many
V gene: TRBV20-1
CDR3 protein: CSASPSGSTDTQYF

clone size: -
V gene: TRBV7-3
CDR3 protein: CASSSGLAGGPETQYF

clone size: few
V gene: TRBV19
CDR3 protein: CASSVRVLLSGNTIYF

clone size: -
V gene: TRBV20-1
CDR3 protein: CSAIGAQRYEQFF

clone size: few
V gene: TRBV6-2/TRBV6-3
CDR3 protein: CASSYSAVTDTQYF

clone size: many
V gene: TRBV28
CDR3 protein: CASSLISGRYNEQFF

clone size: few
V gene: TRBV7-2
CDR3 protein: CASSSTVPYGELFF

clone size: -
V gene: TRBV6-1
CDR3 protein: CASSQLGSNQPQHF

clone size: many
V gene: TRBV30
CDR3 protein: CAFYAETQYF

clone size: -
V gene: TRBV9
CDR3 protein: CASSFGGVGGNTIYF

clone size: many
V gene: TRBV7-2
CDR3 protein: CASTLDSLVYGYTF

clone size: few
V gene: TRBV6-1
CDR3 protein: CASSRPRTASGGYTF

clone size: -
V gene: TRBV29-1
CDR3 protein: CSVAQRWRSKSIQYF

clone size: -
V gene: TRBV10-3
CDR3 protein: CASQPGDGLFGNTIYF

clone size: few
V gene: TRBV3-1
CDR3 protein: CASSQVGGEETQYF

clone size: many
V gene: TRBV2
CDR3 protein: CASHNRENQPQHF

clone size: many
V gene: TRBV9
CDR3 protein: CASSVDPLNTEAFF

clone size: -
V gene: TRBV19
CDR3 protein: CASSTLSGWDPNEQFF

clone size: -
V gene: TRBV10-3
CDR3 protein: CAISESSDTQYF

clone size: -
V gene: TRBV7-2
CDR3 protein: CASSSGQGNYNEQFF

clone size: few
V gene: TRBV19
CDR3 protein: CASSIVLAGEKTQYF

clone size: many
V gene: TRBV20-1
CDR3 protein: CSARVGLAEAYEQYF

clone size: few
V gene: TRBV5-1
CDR3 protein: CASSRQNEQYF

clone size: -
V gene: TRBV27
CDR3 protein: CASSFINRGWGQPQHF